A selection of T cell receptor beta chains follows, all from one sample in a study of blood T cell repertoires in COVID-19. Some clones are missing from TCRdb's copy, which holds only in-frame ones; the method was immunoSEQ multiplex PCR. The sample lists about 200,000 clones, about 80% seen once, with 6% to 8% in the top ten. The sequencing sample was made of peripheral blood. These receptors all come from a human donor with acute or convalescent COVID-19. The donor label of this sample is uncertain. Each CDR3 is given with its conserved first and last residue. D genes are given only for firm matches. Size tells how often a clone was seen (once, few, many) or the class of an expanded clone, and some rows leave it out.

NA,TRBJ2-7,TRBV7-6,NA,TGTGCCAGCAGCTTGGCGGGACCCTACGAGCAGTACTTC,CASSLAGPYEQYF
TRBD1,TRBJ1-6,TRBV6-5,few,TGTGCCAGCAGTTACGCTGACAGGGGGCATTCACCCCTCCACTTT,CASSYADRGHSPLHF
NA,TRBJ2-3,TRBV18,NA,TGTGCCAGCTCACCGACGTTAGCGGCAGCCGGAGATACGCAGTATTTT,CASSPTLAAAGDTQYF
NA,TRBJ2-1,TRBV5-4,NA,TGTGCCAGCAGCTCCGGATGGAGCAATGAGCAGTTCTTC,CASSSGWSNEQFF
TRBD1,TRBJ2-1,TRBV9,NA,TGTGCCAGCAGCGTAGCCTCCGGGACAGGGGAGAATGAGCAGTTCTTC,CASSVASGTGENEQFF
TRBD1,TRBJ1-2,TRBV6-2/TRBV6-3,NA,TGTGCCAGCAGTTACTCGAGGAGGCAGGGGGCGGGTCGCTACACCTTC,CASSYSRRQGAGRYTF
TRBD1,TRBJ2-7,TRBV7-2,NA,TGTGCCAGCAGCTTCCGGACAGGCGAAAGCTCCTACGAGCAGTACTTC,CASSFRTGESSYEQYF
NA,TRBJ2-3,TRBV28,once,TGTGCCAGCAGTTTAACCCGGGTGTTGGGCACAGATACGCAGTATTTT,CASSLTRVLGTDTQYF
TRBD1,TRBJ1-5,TRBV19,NA,TGTGCCAGTAGTATAGGAATTGGGACAGGGGATGGGCAGCCCCAGCATTTT,CASSIGIGTGDGQPQHF
NA,TRBJ2-1,TRBV5-5,NA,TGTGCCAGCAGCTTGGGCCCGAGCTCCTACAATGAGCAGTTCTTC,CASSLGPSSYNEQFF
NA,TRBJ1-3,TRBV18,NA,TGTGCCAGCTCACCGTCAGAAGCTGGAAACACCATATATTTT,CASSPSEAGNTIYF
TRBD2,TRBJ2-1,TRBV5-1,NA,TGCGCCAGCAGCCGAATGCCCACAGCGGGAGGCCCCTACAATGAGCAGTTCTTC,CASSRMPTAGGPYNEQFF
NA,TRBJ1-4,TRBV24-1,NA,TGTGCCACCAGTGATTCGGTAGCAGAAAAACTGTTTTTT,CATSDSVAEKLFF
TRBD1,TRBJ1-1,TRBV10-2,NA,TGCGCCAGCAGTGGAGGGGGGACAGGGTTGACGAACACTGAAGCTTTCTTT,CASSGGGTGLTNTEAFF
TRBD1,TRBJ1-2,TRBV27,NA,TGTGCCAGCAGTGTCTCCGGGGACAGAGCCTTCTATGGCTACACCTTC,CASSVSGDRAFYGYTF
TRBD1,TRBJ2-2,TRBV19,once,TGTGCCAGTAGTGTTACGGGACAGGGGCCCGCCGGGGAGCTGTTTTTT,CASSVTGQGPAGELFF
NA,TRBJ1-4,TRBV28,NA,TGTGCCAGCAGTTTTTCGCAGGGGTCGAGGAAACTGTTTTTT,CASSFSQGSRKLFF
NA,TRBJ2-1,TRBV5-6,NA,TGTGCCAGCAGCTTGAGGGGACTCGGCAGGGCCCACAATGAGCAGTTCTTC,CASSLRGLGRAHNEQFF
TRBD2,TRBJ2-3,TRBV9,NA,TGTGCCAGCAGCGTAGGGGGTAGCGGGACCTCGGTATATACGCAGTATTTT,CASSVGGSGTSVYTQYF
NA,TRBJ2-5,TRBV3-1/TRBV3-2,NA,TGTGCCAGCAGCCAAACGACGGGCCCTACGGGGGAGACCCAGTACTTC,CASSQTTGPTGETQYF
TRBD1,TRBJ2-5,TRBV7-7,few,TGTGCCAGCAGCACCGGGACAGGGGCGGCAGAGACCCAGTACTTC,CASSTGTGAAETQYF
NA,TRBJ2-7,TRBV20-1,NA,TGCAGTGCTAGTAGGAGAATCTCCTACGAGCAGTACTTC,CSASRRISYEQYF
NA,TRBJ1-1,TRBV4-2,NA,TGTGCCAGCAGCCAAGAAGCGGGAGCGGGAGGCGAAGCTTTCTTT,CASSQEAGAGGEAFF
TRBD2,TRBJ2-6,TRBV4-1,once,TGCGCCAGCAGCCTCGGGACTAGCGGGTCGGCCCCTTCTGGGGCCAACGTCCTGACTTTC,CASSLGTSGSAPSGANVLTF
TRBD1,TRBJ1-5,TRBV7-8,NA,TGTGCCAGCAGCTTCGGACAGGGGATACCCCAGCCCCAGCATTTT,CASSFGQGIPQPQHF
TRBD2,TRBJ2-1,TRBV5-1,NA,TGCGCCAGCAGCTTGGACGGGACTAGCGGGAGAATTGAGCAGTTCTTC,CASSLDGTSGRIEQFF
TRBD1,TRBJ1-5,TRBV13,NA,TGTGCCAGCAGCCAAATGACAGGGAATAGCAATCAGCCCCAGCATTTT,CASSQMTGNSNQPQHF